This T cell receptor (beta chain) was recorded in a study of CXCR3-negative and CXCR3-positive naive CD8 T cells. This CDR3 has 13 residues. In germline, CDR1 is GTSNPN, CDR2 SVGIG (reference sequence). The study made its TRB cDNA libraries by 5' RACE, adding UMI labels. TCRdb reprocessed the 5' RACE reads and stores each CDR3 protein as one record, lacking DNA. Its table lists approximately 8,700 distinct CDR3 sequences. All CD8+ T cell subsets were sorted in triplicate at over 250,000 cells each. This clonotype is identified as medium-sized from frequency. The sample comprised naive CXCR3- CD8+ T cells from blood. Noted subset: CD45RO-CCR7+CD27+CD95- naive CD8+ T cells lacking CXCR3 (TNR3-). The chain combines TRBV30 with TRBJ1-1. This sequence originates from a human donor in good health. Some clones in this sample may be carry-over from other donors' samples. CDR3 region: CAWGTTEHTEAFF.